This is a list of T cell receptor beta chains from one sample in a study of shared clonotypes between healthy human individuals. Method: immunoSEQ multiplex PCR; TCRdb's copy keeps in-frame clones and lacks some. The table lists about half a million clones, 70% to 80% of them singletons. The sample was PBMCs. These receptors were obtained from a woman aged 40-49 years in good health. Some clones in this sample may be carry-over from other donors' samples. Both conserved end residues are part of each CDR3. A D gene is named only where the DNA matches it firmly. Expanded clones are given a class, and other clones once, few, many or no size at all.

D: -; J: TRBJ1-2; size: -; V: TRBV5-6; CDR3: CASSPTTGTGYGYTF; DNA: TGTGCCAGCAGCCCGACAACCGGGACGGGATATGGCTACACCTTC
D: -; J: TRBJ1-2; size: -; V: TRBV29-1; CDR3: CSVGQTLNYGYTF; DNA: TGCAGCGTTGGCCAGACTCTGAACTATGGCTACACCTTC
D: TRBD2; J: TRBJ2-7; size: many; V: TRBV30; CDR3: CAWSLGLAGTYEQYF; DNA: TGTGCCTGGAGCCTCGGACTAGCCGGGACCTACGAGCAGTACTTC
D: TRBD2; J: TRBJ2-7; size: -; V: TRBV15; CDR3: CATSTWGTSGRHSYEQYF; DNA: TGTGCCACCAGCACTTGGGGGACTAGCGGGAGACACTCCTACGAGCAGTACTTC
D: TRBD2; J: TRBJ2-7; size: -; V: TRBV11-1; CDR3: CASTSLAGVGEQYF; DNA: TGTGCCAGCACTTCCCTTGCGGGAGTCGGAGAGCAGTACTTC
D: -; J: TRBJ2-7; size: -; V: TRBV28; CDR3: CASPGGPGSDEQYF; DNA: TGTGCCAGCCCTGGTGGGCCCGGATCCGACGAGCAGTACTTC
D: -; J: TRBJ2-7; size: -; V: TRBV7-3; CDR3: CASSLTREQSYEQYF; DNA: TGTGCCAGCAGCTTAACCCGGGAGCAGAGCTACGAGCAGTACTTC
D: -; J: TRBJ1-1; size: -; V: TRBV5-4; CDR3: CASSQDPQTEAFF; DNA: TGTGCCAGCAGCCAAGACCCCCAGACTGAAGCTTTCTTT
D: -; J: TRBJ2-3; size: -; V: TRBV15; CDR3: CATSRGGIGGTDTQYF; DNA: TGTGCCACCAGCAGAGGGGGAATAGGGGGCACAGATACGCAGTATTTT
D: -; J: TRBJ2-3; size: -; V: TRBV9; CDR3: CASSVALRGDTQYF; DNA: TGTGCCAGCAGCGTAGCCCTCAGGGGAGATACGCAGTATTTT
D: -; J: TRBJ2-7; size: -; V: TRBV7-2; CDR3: CASSSQGSYEQYF; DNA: TGTGCCAGCAGCTCACAGGGTTCCTACGAGCAGTACTTC
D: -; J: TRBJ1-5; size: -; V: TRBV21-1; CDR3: CASSKLGGRRQPNQPQHF; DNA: TGTGCCAGCAGCAAGTTGGGGGGCCGACGACAACCTAATCAGCCCCAGCATTTT